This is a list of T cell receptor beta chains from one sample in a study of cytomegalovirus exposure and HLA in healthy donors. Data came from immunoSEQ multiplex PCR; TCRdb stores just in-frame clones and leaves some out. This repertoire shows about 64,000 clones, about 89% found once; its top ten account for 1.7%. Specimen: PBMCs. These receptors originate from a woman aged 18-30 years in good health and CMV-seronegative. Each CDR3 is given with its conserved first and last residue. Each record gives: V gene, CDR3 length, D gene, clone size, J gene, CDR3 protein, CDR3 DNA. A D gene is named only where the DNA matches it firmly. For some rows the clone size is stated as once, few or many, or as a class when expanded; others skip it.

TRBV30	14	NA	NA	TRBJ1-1	CAWSDRLMNTEAFF	TGTGCCTGGAGTGATCGACTGATGAACACTGAAGCTTTCTTT
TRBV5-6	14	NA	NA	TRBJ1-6	CASRGPGAGSPLHF	TGTGCCAGCCGTGGCCCAGGGGCGGGTTCACCCCTCCACTTT
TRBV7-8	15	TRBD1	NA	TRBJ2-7	CASSPLIEDRDSEYF	TGTGCCAGCAGCCCGTTGATCGAAGACAGGGATTCGGAGTACTTC
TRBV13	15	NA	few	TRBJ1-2	CASSLRQGPLGGYTF	TGTGCCAGCAGCTTACGGCAGGGGCCGCTCGGTGGCTACACCTTC
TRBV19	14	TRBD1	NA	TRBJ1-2	CASSRQGENYGYTF	TGTGCCAGTAGCCGACAGGGAGAGAACTATGGCTACACCTTC
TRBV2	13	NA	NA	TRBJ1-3	CASRDTNRNTIYF	TGTGCCAGCCGGGACACCAACAGAAACACCATATATTTT
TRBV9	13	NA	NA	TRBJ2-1	CASSLQLSNEQFF	TGTGCCAGCAGCTTACAGCTTAGCAATGAGCAGTTCTTC
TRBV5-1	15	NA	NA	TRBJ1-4	CASSLNRRVNEKLFF	TGCGCCAGCAGCCTAAACCGGCGGGTTAATGAAAAACTGTTTTTT
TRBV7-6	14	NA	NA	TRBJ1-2	CASSLRGTGNGYTF	TGTGCCAGCAGCCTCAGAGGCACAGGGAATGGCTACACCTTC
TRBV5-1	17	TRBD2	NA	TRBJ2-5	CASSYGLAGGDQETQYF	TGCGCCAGCAGCTACGGACTAGCGGGGGGAGACCAAGAGACCCAGTACTTC
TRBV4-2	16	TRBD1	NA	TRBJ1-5	CASSQDNRGSNQPQHF	TGTGCCAGCAGCCAAGACAACAGGGGAAGCAATCAGCCCCAGCATTTT
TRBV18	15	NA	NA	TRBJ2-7	CASSPHPGLSYEQYF	TGTGCCAGCTCACCGCACCCGGGACTGAGCTACGAGCAGTACTTC
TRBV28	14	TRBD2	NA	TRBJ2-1	CATTGSGAYNEQFF	TGTGCTACCACGGGTAGCGGGGCCTACAATGAGCAGTTCTTC
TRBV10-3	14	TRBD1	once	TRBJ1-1	CAISFGQGSTEAFF	TGTGCCATCAGTTTCGGACAGGGGTCCACTGAAGCTTTCTTT
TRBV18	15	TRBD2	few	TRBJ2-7	CASSPMGLASNEQYF	TGTGCCAGCTCACCAATGGGACTAGCCTCCAACGAGCAGTACTTC
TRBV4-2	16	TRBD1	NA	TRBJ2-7	CASSQVAGTGAYEQYF	TGTGCCAGCAGCCAAGTGGCTGGGACAGGGGCCTACGAGCAGTACTTC
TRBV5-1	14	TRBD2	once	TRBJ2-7	CASSRAGDLYEQYF	TGCGCCAGCAGTAGGGCGGGAGACCTCTACGAGCAGTACTTC
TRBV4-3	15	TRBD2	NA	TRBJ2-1	CASSPIAGGLGEQFF	TGCGCCAGCAGCCCTATAGCGGGGGGGCTGGGTGAGCAGTTCTTC
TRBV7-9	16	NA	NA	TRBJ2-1	CASSLILSDSYNEQFF	TGTGCCAGCAGCTTAATCTTGAGCGACTCCTACAATGAGCAGTTCTTC
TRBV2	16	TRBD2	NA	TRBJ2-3	CASKRASGGITDTQYF	TGTGCCAGTAAGAGGGCTAGCGGGGGCATCACAGATACGCAGTATTTT
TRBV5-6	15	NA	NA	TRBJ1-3	CASSAGLGSGNTIYF	TGTGCCAGCAGCGCAGGGTTGGGGTCCGGAAACACCATATATTTT
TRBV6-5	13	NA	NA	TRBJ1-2	CASSYSTLYGYTF	TGTGCCAGCAGTTACTCGACTCTGTATGGCTACACCTTC
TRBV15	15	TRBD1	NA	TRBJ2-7	CATQQGGGNSYEQYF	TGTGCCACCCAGCAAGGGGGCGGAAACTCCTACGAGCAGTACTTC
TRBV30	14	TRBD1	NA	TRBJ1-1	CAWSGDRGNTEAFF	TGTGCCTGGAGTGGGGACAGGGGGAACACTGAAGCTTTCTTT
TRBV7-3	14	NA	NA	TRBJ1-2	CASSLTAAGDGYTF	TGTGCCAGCAGCTTAACGGCGGCAGGGGATGGCTACACCTTC
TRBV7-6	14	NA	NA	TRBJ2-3	CASSPGPGVDTQYF	TGTGCCAGCAGCCCAGGCCCAGGGGTTGATACGCAGTATTTT
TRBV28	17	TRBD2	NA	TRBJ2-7	CASSPGLAGGPRREQYF	TGTGCCAGCAGCCCGGGACTAGCGGGAGGGCCTCGGCGGGAGCAGTACTTC
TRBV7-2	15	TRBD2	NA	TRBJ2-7	CASSLQRGVSYEQYF	TGTGCCAGCAGCTTACAGCGGGGGGTCTCCTACGAGCAGTACTTC
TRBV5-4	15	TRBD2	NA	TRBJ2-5	CASKPTSGDQETQYF	TGTGCCAGCAAGCCGACTAGCGGGGACCAAGAGACCCAGTACTTC
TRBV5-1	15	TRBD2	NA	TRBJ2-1	CASSLPSGDYNEQFF	TGCGCCAGCAGCTTGCCCAGCGGGGATTACAATGAGCAGTTCTTC
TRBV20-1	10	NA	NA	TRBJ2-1	CSARNFEQFF	TGCAGTGCGCGAAATTTTGAGCAGTTCTTC
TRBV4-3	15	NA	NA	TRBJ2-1	CASSQDGVDWNEQFF	TGCGCCAGCAGCCAAGATGGAGTCGATTGGAATGAGCAGTTCTTC
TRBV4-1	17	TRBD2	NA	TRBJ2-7	CASSHFPGLATPYEQYF	TGCGCCAGCAGCCATTTCCCGGGACTAGCTACGCCCTACGAGCAGTACTTC
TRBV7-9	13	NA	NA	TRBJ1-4	CASSLRGIEKLFF	TGTGCCAGCAGCTTACGGGGTATTGAAAAACTGTTTTTT
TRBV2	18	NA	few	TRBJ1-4	CASSEYLIGSSSNEKLFF	TGTGCCAGCAGTGAATACCTGATTGGGAGCAGCTCTAATGAAAAACTGTTTTTT
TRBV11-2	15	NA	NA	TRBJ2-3	CASSSRANSLDTQYF	TGTGCCAGCAGCTCCCGAGCTAACTCTTTAGATACGCAGTATTTT
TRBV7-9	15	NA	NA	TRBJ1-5	CASSPLGLSGGPQHF	TGTGCCAGCAGCCCGTTGGGGTTGTCGGGGGGGCCCCAGCATTTT
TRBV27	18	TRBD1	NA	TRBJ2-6	CASSPMTGASSGANVLTF	TGTGCCAGCAGTCCAATGACAGGGGCCAGCTCTGGGGCCAACGTCCTGACTTTC
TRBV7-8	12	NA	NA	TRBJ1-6	CASSWGDSPLHF	TGTGCCAGCTCATGGGGAGATTCACCCCTCCACTTT
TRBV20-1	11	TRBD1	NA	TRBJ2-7	CSAMDRYEQYF	TGCAGTGCCATGGACAGGTACGAGCAGTACTTC
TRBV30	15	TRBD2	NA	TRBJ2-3	CAWSLRGGFTDTQYF	TGTGCCTGGAGTTTGCGGGGGGGCTTTACAGATACGCAGTATTTT
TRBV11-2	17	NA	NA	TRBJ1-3	CASSLTTGTKTGNTIYF	TGTGCCAGCAGCCTGACGACCGGGACAAAGACTGGAAACACCATATATTTT
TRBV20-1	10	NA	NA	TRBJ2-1	CSASWGVPFF	TGCAGTGCTAGTTGGGGAGTTCCGTTCTTC
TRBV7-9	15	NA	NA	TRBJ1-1	CASSLQGGANTEAFF	TGTGCCAGCAGCTTACAGGGCGGCGCGAACACTGAAGCTTTCTTT
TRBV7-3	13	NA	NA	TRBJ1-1	CASSLTGNTEAFF	TGTGCCAGCAGCCTCACAGGGAACACTGAAGCTTTCTTT
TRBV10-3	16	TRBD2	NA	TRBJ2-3	CAISERTSGVTDTQYF	TGTGCCATCAGTGAGCGGACTAGCGGAGTCACAGATACGCAGTATTTT
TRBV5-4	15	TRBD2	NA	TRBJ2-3	CASSFTSGSADTQYF	TGTGCCAGCAGCTTCACTAGCGGGAGCGCAGATACGCAGTATTTT
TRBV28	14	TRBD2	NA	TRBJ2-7	CAIQRGGGSYEQYF	TGTGCCATCCAGCGGGGTGGAGGCTCCTACGAGCAGTACTTC
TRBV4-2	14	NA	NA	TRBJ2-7	CASSQELGVYEQYF	TGTGCCAGCAGCCAAGAACTCGGGGTTTACGAGCAGTACTTC
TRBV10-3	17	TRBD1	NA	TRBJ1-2	CAINKPGQGDQPWGYTF	TGTGCCATCAACAAACCGGGACAGGGGGATCAGCCTTGGGGCTACACCTTC
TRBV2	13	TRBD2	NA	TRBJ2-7	CASGRLADYEQYF	TGTGCCAGCGGACGACTAGCTGATTACGAGCAGTACTTC
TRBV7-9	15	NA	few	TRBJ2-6	CASSFGGSGANVLTF	TGTGCCAGCAGCTTCGGGGGCTCTGGGGCCAACGTCCTGACTTTC
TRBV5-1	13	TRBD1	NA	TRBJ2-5	CASSGGTGETQYF	TGCGCCAGCAGCGGTGGGACAGGAGAGACCCAGTACTTC
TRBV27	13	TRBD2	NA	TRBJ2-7	CASSSTSGYEQYF	TGTGCCAGCAGTTCTACTAGCGGCTACGAGCAGTACTTC
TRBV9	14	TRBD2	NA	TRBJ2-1	CASRSGGAGNEQFF	TGTGCCAGCAGAAGCGGGGGAGCTGGGAATGAGCAGTTCTTC
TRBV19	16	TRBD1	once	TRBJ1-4	CASSRPTGGLSEKLFF	TGTGCCAGTAGTAGGCCGACAGGGGGCCTCTCTGAAAAACTGTTTTTT
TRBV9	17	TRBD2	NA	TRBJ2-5	CASSPLGTSGEGETQYF	TGTGCCAGCAGCCCCCTTGGGACTAGCGGGGAAGGAGAGACCCAGTACTTC
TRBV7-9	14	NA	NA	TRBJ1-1	CASESLIRNTEAFF	TGTGCCAGCGAGTCTCTCATTCGGAACACTGAAGCTTTCTTT
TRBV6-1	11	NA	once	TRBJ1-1	CASLQGTEAFF	TGTGCCAGTCTACAGGGAACTGAAGCTTTCTTT
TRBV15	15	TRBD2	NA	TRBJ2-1	CATSVEVASGGTQFF	TGTGCCACCAGCGTGGAGGTGGCTAGCGGGGGGACGCAGTTCTTC